The 11 T cell receptor beta chains below all came from one sample that was sequenced in a study of T cells after yellow fever vaccination. Via MiXCR, TCRdb re-called the 5' RACE reads, giving one row per CDR3 protein. This sample yields around 340,000 distinct CDR3 sequences, of which around 12% are seen a single time; 3.2% belongs to the top ten. The starting material was CD4+ T cells sorted from PBMCs, obtained 15 days after the yellow fever booster vaccination. All receptors come from a man aged 18 to 29 who received the YFV17D yellow fever vaccine.

The V call is TRBV5-1, the J call TRBJ2-1; D gene ambiguous. Germline CDR1 and CDR2: SGHRS and YFSETQ. Deletions cut 1 base from V and 9 bases from J, with 8 bases between. CDR3 size: 12 residues. CDR3 in amino acids: CASSLLRSEQFF. DNA of the CDR3: TGCGCCAGCAGCTTGCTACGATCTGAGCAGTTCTTC.

This clonotype was seen a few times. The rearrangement uses TRBV5-1 and TRBJ2-1; D possibly corresponds to TRBD2 (6 bases). V lost 4 bases and J lost 6, with 8 bases in between. This CDR3 is built from 12 residues. Germline CDR1 SGHRS, CDR2 YFSETQ. The CDR3: CASSRLVNEQFF. Here the CDR3 DNA reads TGCGCCAGCAGCCGACTAGTCAATGAGCAGTTCTTC.

The V and J genes are TRBV7-2 and TRBJ1-6; 7 bases align to TRBD1. The junction had 8 bases not matched to a gene; V was cut back by 5 bases and J by 7 bases. Germline assignment: CDR1 SGHTA and CDR2 FQGNSA. The CDR3 is 15 amino acids. This CDR3 is CASSRWGQLNSPLHF. The CDR3 DNA sequence: TGTGCCAGCAGCCGATGGGGACAGCTAAATTCACCCCTCCACTTT. The full variable domain, completed using reference TRBV7-2 and TRBJ1-6, is GAGVSQSPSNKVTEKGKDVELRCDPISGHTALYWYRQSLGQGLEFLIYFQGNSAPDKSGLPSDRFSAERTGGSVSTLTIQRTQQEDSAVYLCASSRWGQLNSPLHFGNGTRLTVT.

The chain employs TRBV25-1 and TRBJ1-2; tentative D call: TRBD1 (6 bases). Germline V gene data show CDR1 as MGHDK and CDR2 as SYGVNS. The CDR3 extends over 18 amino acids. The V end lost 1 base, the J end lost 4 bases, and 22 bases lay between the germline ends. Here the CDR3 DNA reads TGTGCCAGCAGTGAATTTGAGCAGGGGCACCCAGGACGCTATGGCTACACCTTC. This codes for CASSEFEQGHPGRYGYTF.

This chain connects TRBV7-9 to TRBJ1-3; TRBD1 agrees at 7 bases. Germline lookup yields CDR1 SEHNR and CDR2 FQNEAQ (reference sequence). J gave up 0 bases and V 5 bases, and 7 bases lay outside the gene matches. The CDR3 spans 16 residues. CDR3 in amino acids: CASSQDRTSSGNTIYF. For the CDR3, the DNA is TGTGCCAGCAGCCAGGACAGGACGAGCTCTGGAAACACCATATATTTT.

Only a few counts were recorded for this clonotype. This sequence joins TRBV21-1 and TRBJ2-2; the table names TRBD1, a call not compared with the DNA. TRBV21-1 is a listed pseudogene. The CDR3 runs to 16 residues. CDR3: CASSKGEGQGTGELFF. CDR3 DNA: TGTGCCAGCAGCAAAGGCGAAGGGCAGGGCACCGGGGAGCTGTTTTTT.

This clonotype was observed a few times. V and J are TRBV5-1 and TRBJ2-3, with a weak D call TRBD2 (5 bases). The CDR3 loop spans 14 amino acids. V lost 7 bases, J lost 6 bases, and 18 bases lay in between. Germline CDR1 reads SGHRS; CDR2 reads YFSETQ. The CDR3 reads CASGLGPSLDTQYF. CDR3 DNA sequence: TGCGCCAGCGGACTGGGTCCTAGTTTGGATACGCAGTATTTT.

This clonotype was recorded a few times. The rearrangement links TRBV4-3 to TRBJ2-3; 9 bases match TRBD2. Germline V gives CDR1 LGHNA, CDR2 YSLEER. Trimming cost V 4 bases and J 0 bases; bases outside gene matches: 2. There are 15 residues in the CDR3. The CDR3 region is CASSRSGGSTDTQYF. CDR3 DNA sequence: TGCGCCAGCAGCCGAAGCGGGGGGAGCACAGATACGCAGTATTTT.

This clonotype appeared many times. Sequence at one end of the junction differs from germline and may be a read error. The gene calls are TRBV5-1 and TRBJ1-2, with D maybe TRBD1 (6 bases). This CDR3 contains 13 residues. Per the germline V gene, CDR1 is SGHRS and CDR2 is YFSETQ. For the CDR3, the DNA is TGTGCCAGCAGCTTAGGACAGATCTATGGCTACACCTTC. It translates to CASSLGQIYGYTF. The variable domain in full, with the rest retrieved from reference TRBV5-1 and TRBJ1-2, is KAGVTQTPRYLIKTRGQQVTLSCSPISGHRSVSWYQQTPGQGLQFLFEYFSETQRNKGNFPGRFSGRQFSNSRSEMNVSTLELGDSALYLCASSLGQIYGYTFGSGTRLTVV.

This clonotype was seen only a few times. A read error may account for a junction end that differs from germline. The genes are TRBV6-5 and TRBJ1-2; TRBD1 aligns across 12 bases. The length of the CDR3 is 16 residues. Germline lookup yields CDR1 MNHEY and CDR2 SVGAGI. The CDR3 spells CASSYSGQGAKYGYTF. CDR3 sequence (DNA): TGTGCCAGCAGTTACTCGGGACAGGGGGCTAAGTATGGCTACACCTTC.

This clonotype has a count of ten or more. This chain uses TRBV4-1 with TRBJ1-5; D possibly corresponds to TRBD1 (5 bases). The CDR3 is 17 amino acids. CDR1 and CDR2 (germline): MGHRA, YSYEKL. Trimming removed 2 bases from V and 7 bases from J, with 21 bases in between. CDR3 residues: CASSQPLRGKRGQPQHF. The CDR3 DNA sequence: TGCGCCAGCAGCCAACCGCTCCGGGGCAAAAGAGGCCAGCCCCAGCATTTT.